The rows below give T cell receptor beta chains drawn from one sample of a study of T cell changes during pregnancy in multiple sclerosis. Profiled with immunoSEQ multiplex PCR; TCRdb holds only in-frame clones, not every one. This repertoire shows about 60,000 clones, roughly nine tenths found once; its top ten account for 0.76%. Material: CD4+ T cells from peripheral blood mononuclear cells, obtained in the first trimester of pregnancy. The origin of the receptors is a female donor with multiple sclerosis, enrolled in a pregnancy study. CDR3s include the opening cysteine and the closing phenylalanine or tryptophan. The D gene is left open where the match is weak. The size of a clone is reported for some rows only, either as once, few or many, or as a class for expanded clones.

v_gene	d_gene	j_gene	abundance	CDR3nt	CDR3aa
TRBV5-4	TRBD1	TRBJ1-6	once	TGTGCCAGCAGCTTGGAACAGGGGGCCGGGGGTAATTCACCCCTCCACTTT	CASSLEQGAGGNSPLHF
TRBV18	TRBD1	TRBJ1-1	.	TGTGCCAGCTCACCACCGACCCAGGGGGCGGGAACCACTGAAGCTTTCTTT	CASSPPTQGAGTTEAFF
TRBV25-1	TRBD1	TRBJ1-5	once	TGTGCCAGCAGTGCTCCCGACAGGGGGCCCAATCAGCCCCAGCATTTT	CASSAPDRGPNQPQHF
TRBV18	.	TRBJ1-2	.	TGTGCCAGCTCTCCGGACAGAAACTATGGCTACACCTTC	CASSPDRNYGYTF
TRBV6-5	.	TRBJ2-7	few	TGTGCCAGCAGTTACCAAACAGGCTACGAGCAGTACTTC	CASSYQTGYEQYF
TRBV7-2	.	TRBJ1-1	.	TGTGCCAGCAGTGTCGACAGGTCCGACACTGAAGCTTTCTTT	CASSVDRSDTEAFF
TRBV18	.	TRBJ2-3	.	TGTGCCAGCTCACCAGACCTAGACGCAGATACGCAGTATTTT	CASSPDLDADTQYF
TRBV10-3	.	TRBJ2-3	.	TGTGCCATCACTGTGGGAGGGGGGGATACGCAGTATTTT	CAITVGGGDTQYF
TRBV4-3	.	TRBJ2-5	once	TGCGCCAGCAGCCAGCTCATGGGGGCAGTGGAGACCCAGTACTTC	CASSQLMGAVETQYF
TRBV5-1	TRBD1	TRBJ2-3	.	TGCGCCAGCAGCGCCGGGACAGGGCGGGGAGATACGCAGTATTTT	CASSAGTGRGDTQYF
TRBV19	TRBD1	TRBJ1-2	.	TGTGCCAGTACCCCACCGGACAGGGTCTTGGGCTACACCTTC	CASTPPDRVLGYTF
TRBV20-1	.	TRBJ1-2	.	TGCACCGGGGGAGTGGGGGAGGGCTACACCTTC	CTGGVGEGYTF
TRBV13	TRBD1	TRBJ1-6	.	TGTGCCAGCAGCTTATTTATCGGGGGAACAGGGGTTTCACCCCTCCACTTT	CASSLFIGGTGVSPLHF
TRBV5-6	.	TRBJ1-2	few	TGTGCCAGCAAGATCCAGGGTGGCGATGGCTACACCTTC	CASKIQGGDGYTF
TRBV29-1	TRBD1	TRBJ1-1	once	TGCAGCGCGGGACAGGGCTCCACTGAAGCTTTCTTT	CSAGQGSTEAFF
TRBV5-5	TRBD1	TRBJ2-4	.	TGTGCCAGCAGCTGGGGGACAGGGAAAAACATTCAGTACTTC	CASSWGTGKNIQYF
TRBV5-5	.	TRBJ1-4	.	TGTGCCAGCAGCTTGCATGTGCAGGAAAAACTGTTTTTT	CASSLHVQEKLFF
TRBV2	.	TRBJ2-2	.	TGTGCCAGCAGGAGTCGGACTCTCGGGAACACCGGGGAGCTGTTTTTT	CASRSRTLGNTGELFF